This entry features one T cell receptor (beta chain) sequence. Its antigen is not known. The data were produced by immunoSEQ multiplex PCR, yet TCRdb's version contains in-frame clones alone and is incomplete. The sample shows 100,000 to 150,000 clones, just under 95% of them seen only once. V was pared by 6 bases and J by 4 bases, with 9 bases of the junction left unmatched. The CDR3 extends over 14 amino acids. CDR1 is MDHEN and CDR2 is SYDVKM in the germline V gene. The donors were members of the validation cohort comprising over a hundred subjects, separate from the roughly 670-subject first cohort. The sample originates from a study of cytomegalovirus exposure and HLA in healthy donors. Study-wide background: The 120 validation repertoires, a later analysis reported, used the same platform as the roughly 730 repertoires from the first cohort. Study conclusions and caveats: Within the approximately 120 validation repertoires, first-cohort TCR clusters tended to co-occur, according to a later analysis.

V and J are TRBV28 and TRBJ2-7; 7 nucleotides agree with TRBD1. The sample taken for sequencing was PBMCs. This TCR derives from a woman under 30 in good health and CMV-seronegative. The CDR3 DNA follows: TGTGCCAGCAGCAACAGGGGCTGGGCTTACGAGCAGTACTTC. Protein sequence: CASSNRGWAYEQYF.